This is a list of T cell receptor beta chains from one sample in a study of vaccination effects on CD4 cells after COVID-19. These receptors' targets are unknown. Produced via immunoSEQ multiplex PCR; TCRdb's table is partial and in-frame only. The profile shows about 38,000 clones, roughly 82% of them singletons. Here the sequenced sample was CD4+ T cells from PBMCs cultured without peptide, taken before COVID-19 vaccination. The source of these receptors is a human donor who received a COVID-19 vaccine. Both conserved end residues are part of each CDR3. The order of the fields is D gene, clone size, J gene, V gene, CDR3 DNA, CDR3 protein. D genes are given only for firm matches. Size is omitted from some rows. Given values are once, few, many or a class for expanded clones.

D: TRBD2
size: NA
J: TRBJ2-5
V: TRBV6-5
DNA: TGTGCCAGCAGTTACGGGACTACTCTGGAGACCCAGTACTTC
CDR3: CASSYGTTLETQYF

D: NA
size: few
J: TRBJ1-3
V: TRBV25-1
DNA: TGTGCCAGCAGTGACCCGCGAGGCTCTGGAAACACCATATATTTT
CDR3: CASSDPRGSGNTIYF

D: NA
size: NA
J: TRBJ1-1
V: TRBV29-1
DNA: TGCAGCGTTGCTCAGGGCGGCACTGAAGCTTTCTTT
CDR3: CSVAQGGTEAFF

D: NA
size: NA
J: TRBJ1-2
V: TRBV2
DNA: TGTGCCAGCAGTGGGCTCGGGGGGGCGTATGGCTACACCTTC
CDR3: CASSGLGGAYGYTF

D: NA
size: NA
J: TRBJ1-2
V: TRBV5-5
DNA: TGTGCCAGCAGCTCACAACCTAACTATGGCTACACCTTC
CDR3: CASSSQPNYGYTF

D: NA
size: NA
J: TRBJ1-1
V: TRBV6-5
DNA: TGTGCCAGCAGCTCCCGCGTAAAGAACACTGAAGCTTTCTTT
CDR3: CASSSRVKNTEAFF

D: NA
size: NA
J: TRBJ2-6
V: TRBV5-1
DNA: TGCGCCAGCAGCTTGGGTCATACCTCTGGGGCCAACGTCCTGACTTTC
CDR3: CASSLGHTSGANVLTF

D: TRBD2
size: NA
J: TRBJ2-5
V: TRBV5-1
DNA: TGCGCCAGCACCGGCGGGGGGAAAGAGACCCAGTACTTC
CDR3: CASTGGGKETQYF

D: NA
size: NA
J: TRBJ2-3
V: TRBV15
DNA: TGTGCCACCAGTTCCCAGTTGGTAGATACGCAGTATTTT
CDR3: CATSSQLVDTQYF

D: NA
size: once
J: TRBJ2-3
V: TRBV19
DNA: TGTGCCAGTAGTATACGAACAGATACGCAGTATTTT
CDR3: CASSIRTDTQYF

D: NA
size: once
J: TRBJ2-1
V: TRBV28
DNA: TGTGCCAGCAGTTTCGGGGAGAGCTCCTACAATGAGCAGTTCTTC
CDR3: CASSFGESSYNEQFF

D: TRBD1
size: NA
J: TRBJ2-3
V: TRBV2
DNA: TGTGCCAGCAGTCCGGACAGGGTTTCAACAGATACGCAGTATTTT
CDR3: CASSPDRVSTDTQYF

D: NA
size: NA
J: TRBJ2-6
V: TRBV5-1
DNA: TGCGCCAGCAGCTTGGCCGGGTACTCTGGGGCCAACGTCCTGACTTTC
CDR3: CASSLAGYSGANVLTF

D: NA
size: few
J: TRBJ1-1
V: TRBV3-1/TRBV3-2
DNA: TGTGCCAGCAGCCAAATGACGGTGAACACTGAAGCTTTCTTT
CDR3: CASSQMTVNTEAFF

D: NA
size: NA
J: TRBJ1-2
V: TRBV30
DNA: TGTGCCTGGAGGTCGCAGGGGATAGTGGCGTCCAATGGCTACACCTTC
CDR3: CAWRSQGIVASNGYTF

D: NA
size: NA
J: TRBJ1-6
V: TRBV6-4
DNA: TGTGCCAGCAGTGATAAGGGTACGGGCTCACCCCTCCACTTT
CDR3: CASSDKGTGSPLHF

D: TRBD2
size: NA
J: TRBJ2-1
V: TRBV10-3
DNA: TGTGCCATCAGCCCCCTAGCGGATGAGCAGTTCTTC
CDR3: CAISPLADEQFF

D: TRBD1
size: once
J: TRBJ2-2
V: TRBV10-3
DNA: TGTGCCATCAGAGCGGCAGGGGGCCCCGGGGAGCTGTTTTTT
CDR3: CAIRAAGGPGELFF

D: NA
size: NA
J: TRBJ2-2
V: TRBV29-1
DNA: TGCAGCGCGGGGCGGATTATGAACACCGGGGAGCTGTTTTTT
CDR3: CSAGRIMNTGELFF

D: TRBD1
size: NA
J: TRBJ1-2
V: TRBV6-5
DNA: TGTGCCAGCAGTCCCGGGACAGGGGCCTATGGCTACACCTTC
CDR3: CASSPGTGAYGYTF

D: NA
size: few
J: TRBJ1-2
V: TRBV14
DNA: TGTGCCAGCAGCCAAGGTGGAGGAGATCACACCTTC
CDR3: CASSQGGGDHTF

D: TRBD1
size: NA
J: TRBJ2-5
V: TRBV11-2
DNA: TGTGCCAGCACTACAGGGCAGGGGGATGTGACCCAGTACTTC
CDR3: CASTTGQGDVTQYF

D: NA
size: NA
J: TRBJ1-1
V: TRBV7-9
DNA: TGTGCCAGCAGCTCGTGTTTACCCCAGTCGGGGTTCTTT
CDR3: CASSSCLPQSGFF

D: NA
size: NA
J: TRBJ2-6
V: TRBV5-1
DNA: TGCGCCAGCAGCATGACTATCCGCTCTGGGGCCAACGTCCTGACTTTC
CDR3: CASSMTIRSGANVLTF

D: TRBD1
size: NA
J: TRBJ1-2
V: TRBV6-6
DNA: TGTGCCAGCAGTTACCGGACAGGGGAGAAGGGTGGCTACACCTTC
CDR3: CASSYRTGEKGGYTF

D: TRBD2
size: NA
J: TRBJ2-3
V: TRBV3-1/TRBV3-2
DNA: TGTGCCAGCAGCACTTATAGCGGGGGGACCACAGATACGCAGTATTTT
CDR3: CASSTYSGGTTDTQYF

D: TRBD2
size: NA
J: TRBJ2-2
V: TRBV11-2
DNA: TGTGCCAGTTCTAGCGGGGGGAACACCGGGGAGCTGTTTTTT
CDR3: CASSSGGNTGELFF

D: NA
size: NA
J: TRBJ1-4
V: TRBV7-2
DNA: TGTGCCAGCAGCCTACAGCCTTCAAATGAAAAACTGTTTTTT
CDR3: CASSLQPSNEKLFF

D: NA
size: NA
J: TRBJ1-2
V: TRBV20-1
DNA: TGCAGTGCTAGTATCAGGGGTGTTGGCTACACCTTC
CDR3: CSASIRGVGYTF

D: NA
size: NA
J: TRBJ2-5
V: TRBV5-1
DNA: TGCGCCAGCAGCCGGAGGGGCGGGGAAGAGACCCAGTACTTC
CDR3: CASSRRGGEETQYF

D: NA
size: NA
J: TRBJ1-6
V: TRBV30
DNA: TGTGCCTGGAGTCAGGTGGGGAATTCACCCCTCCACTTT
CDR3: CAWSQVGNSPLHF

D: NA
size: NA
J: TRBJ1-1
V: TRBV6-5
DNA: TGTGCCAGCAGAGAGGTTCAGGGCACTGAAGCTTTCTTT
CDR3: CASREVQGTEAFF

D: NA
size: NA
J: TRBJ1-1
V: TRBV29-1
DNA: TGCAGCGTTCAGATTATGGTGAACACTGAAGCTTTCTTT
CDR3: CSVQIMVNTEAFF

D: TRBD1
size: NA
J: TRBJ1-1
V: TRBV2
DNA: TGTGCCAGCAGTGAAGGTCTCGGACAGGTGAACACTGAAGCTTTCTTT
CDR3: CASSEGLGQVNTEAFF

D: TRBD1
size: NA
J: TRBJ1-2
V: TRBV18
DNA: TGTGCCAGCTCACCAGGGGGGACAGGGCCCTATGGCTACACCTTC
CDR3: CASSPGGTGPYGYTF

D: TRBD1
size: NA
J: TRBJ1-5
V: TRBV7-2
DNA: TGTGCCAGCAGCTTGACAGGGGTGAGGGGGAATCAGCCCCAGCATTTT
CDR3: CASSLTGVRGNQPQHF

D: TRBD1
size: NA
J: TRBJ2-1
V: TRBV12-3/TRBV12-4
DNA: TGTGCCAGCGACCAGGGGGCCGACGAGCAGTTCTTC
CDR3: CASDQGADEQFF

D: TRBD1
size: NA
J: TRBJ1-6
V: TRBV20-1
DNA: TGCAGTGCTAGTGTTGGGACAGGGCATTCACCCCTCCACTTT
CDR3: CSASVGTGHSPLHF

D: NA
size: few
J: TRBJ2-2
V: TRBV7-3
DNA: TGTGCCAGCAGCTTGGACGCCGGGGAGCTGTTTTTT
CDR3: CASSLDAGELFF

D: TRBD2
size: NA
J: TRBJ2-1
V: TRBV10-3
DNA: TGTGCCATCAGTGGGACGACTAGCCTGAACGAGCAGTTCTTC
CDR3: CAISGTTSLNEQFF

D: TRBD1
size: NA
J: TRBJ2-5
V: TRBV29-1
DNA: TGCAGCGTTGATGAGCGAGGGGGCAAAGAGACCCAGTACTTC
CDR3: CSVDERGGKETQYF

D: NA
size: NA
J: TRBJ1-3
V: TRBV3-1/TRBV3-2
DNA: TGTGCCAGCAGCCAAGAGGCCAGACCCATATATTTT
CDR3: CASSQEARPIYF

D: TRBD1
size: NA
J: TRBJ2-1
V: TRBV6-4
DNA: TGTGCCAGCAGTAAGACAGGGCCCTACAATGAGCAGTTCTTC
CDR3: CASSKTGPYNEQFF

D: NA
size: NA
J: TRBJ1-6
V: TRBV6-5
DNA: TGTGCCAGCAGTTACTTTCGGGGGATGTCACCCCTCCACTTT
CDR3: CASSYFRGMSPLHF

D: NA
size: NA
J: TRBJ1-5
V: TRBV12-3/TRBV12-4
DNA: TGTGCCAGCAGTTTTTTCGGGGATCAGCCCCAGCATTTT
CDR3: CASSFFGDQPQHF

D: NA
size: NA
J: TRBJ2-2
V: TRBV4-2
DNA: TGTGCCAGCAGCAGGGGGGGGGAAACGAACACCGGGGAGCTGTTTTTT
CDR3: CASSRGGETNTGELFF

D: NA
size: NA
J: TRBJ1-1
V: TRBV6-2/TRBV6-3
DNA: TGTGCCAGCAGCCGCCCCGACAGCATGAACACTGAAGCTTTCTTT
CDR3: CASSRPDSMNTEAFF

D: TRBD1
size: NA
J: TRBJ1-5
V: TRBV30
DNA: TGTGCCTGGAGTGTACACCCAGGGGGCATTAGCAATCAGCCCCAGCATTTT
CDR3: CAWSVHPGGISNQPQHF

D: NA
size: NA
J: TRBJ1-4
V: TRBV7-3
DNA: TGTGCCAGCAGCTTAGGGCTTTTT
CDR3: CASSLGLF